This section outlines one TCR beta chain sequence together with its context. Antigen specificity is unknown. This specimen comes from a study of graft-versus-host responses after intestinal transplantation. About the research overall: Among the recipients, all got anti-thymocyte globulin induction and then tacrolimus and steroids for around 3 years. Overall study results and limits: Within allografts, high graft-versus-host to host-versus-graft clonal ratios were seen among patients with graft-donor T cell macrochimerism. Some GvH clones appeared in ileal mucosa or blood before recipient bone marrow.

The repertoire was sequenced with immunoSEQ multiplex PCR; TCRdb's copy has only in-frame clones and lacks some. The sample lists 90,000 to 100,000 clones; 90% to 95% were seen once. The V and J ends lost 3 bases and 8 bases respectively, with 14 bases between them. This CDR3 contains 13 residues. Germline CDR1 SQVTM, CDR2 ANQGSEA. The rearrangement uses TRBV29-1 and TRBJ2-1, with D possibly being TRBD2 (6 bases). The sequencing here drew on unstimulated CD8+ T cells sorted from spleen or lymph node cells, taken before intestinal transplant. This sequence was found in a human donor who received an intestinal transplant. This chain's CDR3 is CSVDDGEEDEQFF. The CDR3 coding sequence is TGCAGCGTTGATGATGGGGAGGAGGATGAGCAGTTCTTC.